Following are 32 T cell receptor beta chains from one sample sequenced in a study of spatial heterogeneity in lung cancer. Via MiXCR, TCRdb re-called the 5' RACE reads, giving one row per CDR3 protein. The sample contains roughly 99,000 distinct CDR3 sequences, roughly a fifth of which appear only once. Time point noted: blood at routine non-recurrence follow-up after resection. Specimen: PBMCs, collected at follow-up. The receptors derive from a male donor with early-stage non-small cell lung cancer.

This clonotype was counted ten times or more. The chain recombines TRBV20-1 with TRBJ2-2; a possible D gene is TRBD1 (6 bases). Germline values: CDR1 DFQATT, CDR2 SNEGSKA (reference sequence). The CDR3 is 15 residues long. V lost 2 bases and J lost 3, with 13 bases in between. Here the CDR3 reads CSARRPTGYTGELFF. As DNA, the CDR3 is TGCAGTGCTAGAAGACCGACAGGTTACACCGGGGAGCTGTTTTTT.

Details on this clonotype: This sequence may be a read error, since a much larger clone differs from it by one base. The genes are TRBV5-1 and TRBJ2-4, with TRBD2 as a possible D gene (6 bases). This CDR3 has 18 amino acids. In germline, CDR1 is SGHRS, CDR2 YFSETQ. CDR3 in amino acids: CASSSGGYRGTTKNILYF. For the CDR3, the DNA is TGCGCCAGCAGCTCTGGAGGTTACCGCGGGACGACCAAAAACATTCTGTACTTC. Based on the CDR3 plus reference TRBV5-1 and TRBJ2-4, the full variable domain is KAGVTQTPRYLIKTRGQQVTLSCSPISGHRSVSWYQQTPGQGLQFLFEYFSETQRNKGNFPGRFSGRQFSNSRSEMNVSTLELGDSALYLCASSSGGYRGTTKNILYFGAGTRLSVL.

Many counts were recorded for this clonotype. This rearrangement joins TRBV3-1 to TRBJ2-1; D is perhaps TRBD1 (6 bases). CDR3 length equals 15 residues. Germline CDR1 reads LGHDT; CDR2 reads YNNKEL (reference sequence). V lost 3 bases, J lost 2 bases, and 11 bases lay in between. CDR3 sequence: CASSHAGTTYNEQFF. In DNA, the CDR3 is TGTGCCAGCAGCCACGCCGGGACAACCTACAATGAGCAGTTCTTC.

This clonotype occurred a few times. This chain uses TRBV20-1 with TRBJ2-5, with 7 bases lining up with TRBD2. This CDR3 spans 13 amino acids. Trimming took 5 bases from V and 2 from J; bases not matched to a gene: 5. Per the germline V gene, CDR1 is DFQATT and CDR2 is SNEGSKA (reference sequence). The CDR3 loop reads CSALGGRQETQYF. In nucleotides, the CDR3 is TGCAGTGCTTTGGGGGGGAGGCAAGAGACCCAGTACTTC.

This clonotype was counted a few times. This rearrangement joins TRBV19 to TRBJ2-7, with D possibly called TRBD1 or TRBD2 (5 bases each). The germline V and J ends were trimmed by 5 bases and 4 bases, with 12 bases remaining between them. The CDR3 has 13 amino acids. In germline, CDR1 is LNHDA, CDR2 SQIVND (reference sequence). The DNA for the CDR3 is TGTGCCAGTAGTCCGGGACCAACATACGAGCAGTACTTC. Amino acids: CASSPGPTYEQYF.

The sample holds a few counts of this clonotype. This chain links TRBV14 with TRBJ1-5; 7 nucleotides align to TRBD1. With 5 bases clipped from V and 9 bases from J, the junction kept 4 bases outside the gene matches. CDR3 length: 12 amino acids. Germline V gene lookup returns CDR1 SGHDN and CDR2 FVKESK. CDR3: CASSSRGGPQHF. CDR3 nucleotides: TGTGCCAGCAGCTCCAGGGGGGGGCCCCAGCATTTT.

V and J are TRBV30 and TRBJ2-7; D unclear. Germline CDR1 and CDR2: GTSNPN and SVGIG (reference sequence). This CDR3 comprises 13 residues. Trimming took 0 bases from V and 5 from J, leaving 11 bases between them. The CDR3 DNA follows: TGTGCCTGGAGTGTACTGAACCAAAACGAGCAGTACTTC. It is translated as CAWSVLNQNEQYF.

In its sample, this clonotype was seen once. V gene TRBV24-1 combines with J gene TRBJ1-2; TRBD1 matches 8 bases. This CDR3 contains 15 residues. V lost 3 bases to trimming and J lost 4 bases; unmatched junction nucleotides: 6. The germline V gene has CDR1 KGHDR and CDR2 SFDVKD. CDR3 region: CATSDDDRGVYGYTF. DNA for the CDR3: TGTGCCACCAGTGATGATGACAGGGGTGTCTATGGCTACACCTTC.

The chain is built from TRBV7-9 and TRBJ1-1; no clear D gene. Germline-derived CDR1 and CDR2 are SEHNR and FQNEAQ (reference sequence). V was trimmed by 1 base and J by 1 base, leaving 13 bases between them. The CDR3 runs 16 residues. The CDR3 protein is CASSLVVSSQNTEAFF. DNA of the CDR3: TGTGCCAGCAGCTTAGTTGTTTCCAGTCAGAACACTGAAGCTTTCTTT.

This clonotype was seen a few times. The chain carries TRBV12-3 or TRBV12-4 and TRBJ1-2; 7 bases are a match to TRBD1. Losses at the gene ends were 5 bases for V and 5 bases for J; bases not matched to a gene: 5. The CDR3 is made up of 13 amino acids. The chain's CDR3 is CASSTDREYGYTF. The CDR3 DNA reads as TGTGCCAGCAGTACCGACAGGGAGTATGGCTACACCTTC.

This clonotype occurred a few times. This chain connects TRBV7-2 to TRBJ2-5; D possibly matches TRBD1 or TRBD2 (5 bases each). With 6 bases removed from V and 2 bases from J, the gap between germline ends came to 13 bases. Germline V gives CDR1 SGHTA, CDR2 FQGNSA. CDR3 size: 14 residues. In DNA, the CDR3 is TGTGCCAGCAGTCGGGGCAGTCTTCAAGAGACCCAGTACTTC. It encodes CASSRGSLQETQYF.

This clonotype was detected only a few times. The chain combines TRBV12-3 or TRBV12-4 with TRBJ2-1; D remains ambiguous. The CDR3 length is 15 residues. The ends were cut back, 7 bases at V and 4 bases at J, with 17 bases in the middle. CDR3: CASKLRELRYNEQFF. CDR3 bases: TGTGCCAGCAAACTCCGTGAGCTGCGGTACAATGAGCAGTTCTTC.

At least ten counts were recorded for this clonotype. The J gene is TRBJ2-1, the V gene TRBV6-5; 8 nucleotides agree with TRBD1. The CDR3 runs 13 residues. V lost 2 bases and J lost 9; bases outside the gene matches: 3. Germline V gene data show CDR1 as MNHEY and CDR2 as SVGAGI. CDR3 DNA sequence: TGTGCCAGCAGTTACCCTACAGGGGGTGAGCAGTTCTTC. Translation gives CASSYPTGGEQFF.

The gene calls are TRBV5-1 and TRBJ2-7; TRBD1 agrees at 8 bases. V gave up 1 base and J gave up 6 bases; unmatched junction bases: 3. The CDR3 extends over 13 amino acids. CDR1 and CDR2 from the germline V gene are SGHRS and YFSETQ. The CDR3 loop reads CASSLRTGSEQYV. In DNA form, the CDR3 reads TGCGCCAGCAGCTTGAGGACAGGGAGCGAGCAGTACGTC.

This clonotype occurred many times. V is TRBV3-1 and J is TRBJ2-1; the D is unclear. CDR3 length: 16 amino acids. The germline V and J ends were trimmed by 0 bases and 4 bases, with 13 bases remaining between them. The germline gives CDR1 LGHDT, CDR2 YNNKEL (reference sequence). CDR3 DNA: TGTGCCAGCAGCCAAGAGTCAGGAATCGGGTACAATGAGCAGTTCTTC. Its translation is CASSQESGIGYNEQFF.

A remark on this clonotype: This sequence may be a read error, since a much larger clone differs from it by one base. This chain connects TRBV5-8 to TRBJ2-2, with D unclear. There are 14 residues in the CDR3. Trimming removed 9 bases at V and 1 base at J, with 13 bases between. From germline, CDR1 is SGHTS and CDR2 YDEGEE. The CDR3: CANGLRRNTGELFF. CDR3 sequence (DNA): TGTGCCAACGGATTGCGGAGGAACACCGGGGAGCTGTTTTTT. Supplemented by reference TRBV5-8 and TRBJ2-2, the full variable domain reads EAGVTQSPTHLIKTRGQQATLRCSPISGHTSVYWYQQALGLGLQFLLWYDEGEERNRGNFPPRFSGRQFPNYSSELNVNALELEDSALYLCANGLRRNTGELFFGEGSRLTVL.

This clonotype was seen repeatedly, ten times or more. The DNA for the CDR3 is TGTGCCACCAGTGATCCCGTTCGGGGTTACTCCTACAATGAGCAGTTCTTC. Translated, it gives CATSDPVRGYSYNEQFF. This sequence joins TRBV24-1 and TRBJ2-1; tentative D call: TRBD2 (5 bases). This CDR3 is 17 amino acids long. CDR1 KGHDR and CDR2 SFDVKD come from the germline V gene. The V and J ends lost 3 bases and 0 bases respectively, with 14 bases between them.

This clonotype was observed a handful of times. The CDR3 DNA reads TGCAGCGCCCGTCGGGGGTTAGAGACCCAGTACTTC. The encoded protein is CSARRGLETQYF. J is TRBJ2-5 and V is TRBV29-1; tentatively, D is TRBD2 (6 bases). Germline loops: CDR1 SQVTM, CDR2 ANQGSEA. The CDR3 is made up of 12 amino acids. With 7 bases removed from V and 4 bases from J, the gap between germline ends came to 13 bases.

This clonotype came up a few times. This rearrangement joins TRBV4-1 to TRBJ2-7; no clear D. This CDR3 is built from 15 residues. Germline assignment: CDR1 MGHRA and CDR2 YSYEKL. The germline V and J ends were trimmed by 4 bases and 3 bases, with 16 bases remaining between them. CDR3 bases: TGCGCCAGCAGCCCAACGACCCGGTCGGTCTACGAGCAGTACTTC. Protein: CASSPTTRSVYEQYF.

This chain connects TRBV5-6 to TRBJ2-1; D remains unclear. The CDR3 extends over 15 amino acids. The V and J ends lost 1 base and 0 bases respectively, with 8 bases between them. In germline, CDR1 is SGHDT, CDR2 YYEEEE. The CDR3 sequence: CASSLLLSSYNEQFF. The DNA of the CDR3 is TGTGCCAGCAGCTTGTTGCTGAGCTCCTACAATGAGCAGTTCTTC.

The V and J genes are TRBV11-2 and TRBJ2-1, with 10 bases matching TRBD2. Germline V lookup: CDR1 SGHAT, CDR2 FQNNGV. The V and J ends lost 2 bases and 10 bases, in that order; junction bases with no gene match: 5. This CDR3 is 14 amino acids long. The CDR3 reads CASSLLAGVGEQFF. The CDR3 coding sequence is TGTGCCAGCAGCTTACTAGCGGGAGTCGGCGAGCAGTTCTTC.

Only a few counts were recorded for this clonotype. The chain employs TRBV7-8 and TRBJ1-5; D is perhaps TRBD1 (6 bases). Germline CDR1 and CDR2: SGHVS and FQNEAQ. This CDR3 is 14 amino acids long. Deletions cut 5 bases from V and 2 bases from J, with 10 bases between. The DNA of the CDR3 is TGTGCCAGCAGCCCCGGGGGCGGCAATCAGCCCCAGCATTTT. As protein: CASSPGGGNQPQHF.

Many counts were recorded for this clonotype. The rearrangement uses TRBV7-2 and TRBJ1-2; D uncertain. The CDR3 is made up of 15 amino acids. V shed 5 bases and J shed 2 bases, with 15 bases lying between them. The germline V gene encodes CDR1 SGHTA and CDR2 FQGNSA. This chain's CDR3 is CASSPRMQTNYGYTF. The CDR3 region has the DNA TGTGCCAGCAGCCCTAGGATGCAAACGAACTATGGCTACACCTTC.

This clonotype was found a few times. The DNA of the CDR3 is TGCGCCAGCAGCCAAGAGGGGAGTGGGGAACACAATGAGCAGTTCTTC. Translated, it gives CASSQEGSGEHNEQFF. The rearrangement joins TRBV4-1 to TRBJ2-1; D is perhaps TRBD2 (5 bases). The CDR3 totals 16 residues. V was trimmed by 0 bases and J by 5 bases, leaving 14 bases between them. Germline loops: CDR1 MGHRA, CDR2 YSYEKL.

This clonotype was observed a few times. The chain uses TRBV7-9 and TRBJ2-7; D not certain. This CDR3 is 12 amino acids long. Deletions cut 1 base from V and 6 bases from J, with 7 bases between. Germline CDR1 is SEHNR and CDR2 is FQNEAQ (reference sequence). The CDR3 loop is CASSLEAGEQYV. CDR3 DNA sequence: TGTGCCAGCAGCTTAGAGGCAGGCGAGCAGTACGTC.

This clonotype was seen many times. The chain uses TRBV10-3 and TRBJ2-1, with 9 bases lining up with TRBD1. The CDR3 spans 14 residues. Per germline, CDR1 ENHRY and CDR2 SYGVKD. Trimming took 0 bases from V and 9 from J; bases not matched to a gene: 3. CDR3: CAISESGQGVEQFF. CDR3 bases: TGTGCCATCAGTGAGTCGGGACAGGGTGTTGAGCAGTTCTTC.

The V call is TRBV20-1, the J call TRBJ1-2; D ambiguous. With 4 bases removed from V and 4 bases from J, the gap between germline ends came to 13 bases. The germline CDR1 and CDR2 sequences are DFQATT and SNEGSKA (reference sequence). The CDR3 is 13 amino acids. The CDR3 reads CSATLATGYGYTF. CDR3 coding DNA: TGCAGTGCTACTCTCGCGACGGGCTATGGCTACACCTTC.

This clonotype came up a few times. The chain has TRBV6-6 and TRBJ2-4; no clear D. This CDR3 has 12 amino acids. Trimming pared 4 bases from V and 4 bases from J, leaving 5 bases between. Per germline, CDR1 MNHNY and CDR2 SVGAGI (reference sequence). The CDR3 nucleotides read TGTGCCAGCAGTTCCATGAAAAACATTCAGTACTTC. Its translation: CASSSMKNIQYF.

The rearrangement links TRBV5-6 to TRBJ2-2, with 8 positions matching TRBD2. The CDR3 totals 16 residues. V trimming: 1 base; J trimming: 4 bases; junction bases outside the gene matches: 6. The germline V gene has CDR1 SGHDT and CDR2 YYEEEE. The CDR3 DNA sequence: TGTGCCAGCAGCTTGTACAGCGGGGGTTTCACCGGGGAGCTGTTTTTT. Its translation is CASSLYSGGFTGELFF.

A few counts support this clonotype. This sequence joins TRBV27 and TRBJ2-2, with 10 bases aligning to TRBD1. Trimming at V came to 5 bases and at J to 5 bases, leaving 8 bases not matched to a gene. Germline-derived CDR1 and CDR2 are MNHEY and SMNVEV (reference sequence). The CDR3 totals 16 residues. As DNA, the CDR3 is TGTGCCAGCAGTCTTTTACCGGGACAGGGGACCGGGGAGCTGTTTTTT. This translates into CASSLLPGQGTGELFF.

This clonotype occurred a few times. This chain joins TRBV28 and TRBJ1-1; D remains unclear. The germline gives CDR1 MDHEN, CDR2 SYDVKM. This CDR3 is built from 16 residues. Deletions cut 10 bases from V and 0 bases from J, with 21 bases between. CDR3 loop: CAILPLEELMNTEAFF. The CDR3 DNA sequence: TGTGCCATCCTACCTCTGGAAGAATTAATGAACACTGAAGCTTTCTTT. Using reference TRBV28 and TRBJ1-1 for the parts outside the CDR3, the full variable domain is DVKVTQSSRYLVKRTGEKVFLECVQDMDHENMFWYRQDPGLGLRLIYFSYDVKMKEKGDIPEGYSVSREKKERFSLILESASTNQTSMYLCAILPLEELMNTEAFFGQGTRLTVV.

The V and J genes are TRBV10-1 and TRBJ2-7, with 7 nucleotides matching TRBD1. This CDR3 has 14 residues. CDR1 and CDR2 (germline): WNHNN, SYGVQD (reference sequence). V lost 3 bases and J lost 2; bases outside the gene matches: 4. CDR3 loop: CASSDGTAPYEQYF. The CDR3 region has the DNA TGCGCCAGCAGTGACGGGACAGCTCCCTACGAGCAGTACTTC.